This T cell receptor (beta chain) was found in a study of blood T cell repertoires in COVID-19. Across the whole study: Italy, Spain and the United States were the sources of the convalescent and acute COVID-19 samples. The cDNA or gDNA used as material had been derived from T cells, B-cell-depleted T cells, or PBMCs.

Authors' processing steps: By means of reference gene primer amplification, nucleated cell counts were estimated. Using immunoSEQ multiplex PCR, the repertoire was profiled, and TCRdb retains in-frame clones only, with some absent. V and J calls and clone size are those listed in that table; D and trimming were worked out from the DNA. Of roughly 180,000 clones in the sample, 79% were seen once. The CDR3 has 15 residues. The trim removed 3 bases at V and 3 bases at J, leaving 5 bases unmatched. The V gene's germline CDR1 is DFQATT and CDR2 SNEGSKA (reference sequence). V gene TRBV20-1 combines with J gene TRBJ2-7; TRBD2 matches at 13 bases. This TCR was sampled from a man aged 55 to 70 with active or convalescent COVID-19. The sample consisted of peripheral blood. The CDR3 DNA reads TGCAGTGCTAGTTCGGGACTAGCGGGGAGCTACGAGCAGTACTTC. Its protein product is CSASSGLAGSYEQYF.